The next 31 T cell receptor beta chains were all read from a single sample in a study of regulatory T cells in long-lasting Graves disease. Construction of the TCR beta libraries employed iRepertoire HTBI primers in conjunction with Arm-PCR of CDR3 regions. From the multiplex PCR reads, TCRdb called clonotypes with MiXCR, one entry per CDR3 protein. Of approximately 470,000 distinct CDR3 sequences in the sample, about a sixth are singletons; the top ten hold 10% to 15%. Time point: newly diagnosed GD, antithyroid drugs for less than 3 months. PBMCs were the source of the RNA used for TCR sequencing. In addition, the sample was reused for a study of T cells in Graves' hyperthyroidism and ophthalmopathy.

Sequenced here: peripheral blood mononuclear cells (PBMCs), sampled at new diagnosis, from a patient treated with antithyroid drugs. The receptors come from a man between 35 and 55 years old with Graves disease.

This clonotype was detected ten times or more. The chain carries TRBV20-1 and TRBJ2-1, with a weak D call TRBD2 (6 bases). Germline CDR1 is DFQATT and CDR2 is SNEGSKA (reference sequence). Trimming pared 2 bases from V and 7 bases from J, leaving 21 bases between. The CDR3 covers 16 residues. The CDR3 region is CSARPTTRLGRNEQFF. CDR3 nucleotide sequence: TGCAGTGCTAGACCTACGACGCGACTCGGGAGAAATGAGCAGTTCTTC.

This clonotype was recorded at least ten times. The chain recombines TRBV28 with TRBJ2-3, with 8 nucleotides matching TRBD2. This CDR3 has 15 residues. Trimming took 3 bases from V and 0 from J; bases not matched to a gene: 2. CDR1 is MDHEN and CDR2 is SYDVKM in the germline V gene. This CDR3 is CASSFSGVSTDTQYF. The CDR3 coding sequence is TGTGCCAGCAGTTTTAGCGGGGTTAGCACAGATACGCAGTATTTT.

This clonotype appeared a few times. The genes are TRBV20-1 and TRBJ1-5, with D possibly being TRBD1 (6 bases). Trimming left V 3 bases short and J 1 base short, with 10 bases between. The CDR3 has 14 residues. Germline lookup yields CDR1 DFQATT and CDR2 SNEGSKA (reference sequence). The CDR3, as DNA: TGCAGTGCTAGCCGGGACACCAGCAATCAGCCCCAGCATTTT. Residues: CSASRDTSNQPQHF.

This clonotype showed up many times. The V and J genes are TRBV2 and TRBJ2-1; D is ambiguous. Germline lookup yields CDR1 SNHLY and CDR2 FYNNEI. With 7 bases removed from V and 5 bases from J, the gap between germline ends came to 6 bases. The CDR3 consists of 11 residues. The CDR3 DNA is TGTGCCAGCAATCTCCACAATGAGCAGTTCTTC. Its protein is CASNLHNEQFF.

This clonotype was counted many times. The rearrangement uses TRBV20-1 and TRBJ1-3, with D maybe TRBD1 (6 bases). The CDR3 extends over 14 amino acids. With 4 bases removed from V and 4 bases from J, the gap between germline ends came to 14 bases. Germline CDR1 and CDR2: DFQATT and SNEGSKA (reference sequence). CDR3 nucleotides: TGCAGTGCTACAGAGGGGGGATCGGGAAACACCATATATTTT. Protein: CSATEGGSGNTIYF.

The chain is built from TRBV20-1 and TRBJ2-5; TRBD2 aligns across 7 bases. Germline loops: CDR1 DFQATT, CDR2 SNEGSKA (reference sequence). The CDR3 has 14 amino acids. V shed 2 bases and J 2 bases; nucleotides not matched to a gene: 5. CDR3 residues: CSARMAGVQETQYF. Here the CDR3 DNA reads TGCAGTGCTAGAATGGCGGGAGTTCAAGAGACCCAGTACTTC.

The chain employs TRBV6-2 or TRBV6-3 and TRBJ2-1, with D perhaps TRBD2 (6 bases). Germline CDR1 is MNHEY and CDR2 is SVGEGT. This CDR3 has 15 amino acids. Trimming left V 8 bases short and J 10 bases short, with 24 bases between. Here the CDR3 DNA reads TGTGCCAGCCTCGGGAGAAGGGGCGAAGTATGGGAGCAGTTCTTC. Encoded protein: CASLGRRGEVWEQFF.

This clonotype was seen ten or more times. J is TRBJ1-5 and V is TRBV6-1, with 8 positions matching TRBD1. After removal of 6 bases from V and 5 bases from J, the junction contained 9 bases not matched to a gene. This CDR3 is 15 amino acids long. Per germline, CDR1 MNHNS and CDR2 SASEGT. This CDR3 is CASRSTGGIYQPQHF. In DNA, the CDR3 is TGTGCCAGCAGATCAACAGGGGGAATATATCAGCCCCAGCATTTT.

This chain connects TRBV6-1 to TRBJ2-6; D not resolved. Germline V gene data show CDR1 as MNHNS and CDR2 as SASEGT. The CDR3 has 15 amino acids. V was cut by 8 bases and J by 0 bases, with 11 bases left in between. CDR3 bases: TGTGCCAGCGTGGACGGACCCTCTGGGGCCAACGTCCTGACTTTC. Residues: CASVDGPSGANVLTF.

This clonotype was counted ten times or more. This chain connects TRBV2 to TRBJ1-2; weak D call: TRBD1 (5 bases). V gave up 4 bases and J gave up 4 bases, with 10 bases separating them. Germline values: CDR1 SNHLY, CDR2 FYNNEI. The CDR3 runs 13 residues. CDR3 region: CASSGDGVYGYTF. In nucleotides, the CDR3 is TGTGCCAGCAGTGGGGACGGAGTCTATGGCTACACCTTC. The complete variable domain, with remaining parts taken from reference TRBV2 and TRBJ1-2, reads EPEVTQTPSHQVTQMGQEVILRCVPISNHLYFYWYRQILGQKVEFLVSFYNNEISEKSEIFDDQFSVERPDGSNFTLKIRSTKLEDSAMYFCASSGDGVYGYTFGSGTRLTVV.

The J gene is TRBJ2-7, the V gene TRBV3-1, with 16 bases fitting TRBD2. Looked up from germline, CDR1 is LGHDT and CDR2 is YNNKEL (reference sequence). The CDR3 is 15 amino acids. Losses at the gene ends were 4 bases for V and 7 bases for J; bases not matched to a gene: 4. The CDR3 DNA reads TGTGCCAGCAGCCTAGGGACTAGCGGGAGGGGTGAGCAGTACTTC. This encodes CASSLGTSGRGEQYF.

In this sample, this clonotype turned up many times. This chain uses TRBV11-3 with TRBJ2-7; 11 nucleotides match TRBD1. V shed 4 bases and J 4 bases; nucleotides not matched to a gene: 9. Germline CDR1 and CDR2: SGHNT and YENEEA. The CDR3 covers 16 residues. The CDR3 DNA reads TGTGCCAGCAGCTCCCTTTCGGGACAGGGGGTGTACGAGCAGTACTTC. It yields the protein CASSSLSGQGVYEQYF.

This clonotype was detected only a few times. The genes are TRBV2 and TRBJ2-2, with 11 bases lining up with TRBD2. V shed 1 base and J 7 bases; nucleotides not matched to a gene: 5. The CDR3 consists of 16 residues. Germline values: CDR1 SNHLY, CDR2 FYNNEI. DNA of the CDR3: TGTGCCAGCAGTGAAGGCCTAGCGGGAGGCGGCGGGGAGCTGTTTTTT. It encodes CASSEGLAGGGGELFF. Full variable domain (rest looked up from reference TRBV2 and TRBJ2-2): EPEVTQTPSHQVTQMGQEVILRCVPISNHLYFYWYRQILGQKVEFLVSFYNNEISEKSEIFDDQFSVERPDGSNFTLKIRSTKLEDSAMYFCASSEGLAGGGGELFFGEGSRLTVL.

This clonotype was detected many times. This chain joins TRBV15 and TRBJ1-1, with 7 bases fitting TRBD1. V dropped 0 bases and J dropped 6; count of bases not matched to a gene: 1. The CDR3 has 13 residues. Per the germline V gene, CDR1 is LNHNV and CDR2 is YYDKDF (reference sequence). CDR3 in DNA: TGTGCCACCAGCAGAGATAGGGGGCCTGAAGCTTTCTTT. Its translation: CATSRDRGPEAFF. Filled out from reference TRBV15 and TRBJ1-1, the complete variable domain reads DAMVIQNPRYQVTQFGKPVTLSCSQTLNHNVMYWYQQKSSQAPKLLFHYYDKDFNNEADTPDNFQSRRPNTSFCFLDIRSPGLGDTAMYLCATSRDRGPEAFFGQGTRLTVV.

The chain uses TRBV6-1 and TRBJ2-1; TRBD2 aligns across 10 bases. The trim removed 5 bases at V and 2 bases at J, leaving 15 bases unmatched. Germline CDR1 is MNHNS and CDR2 is SASEGT. This CDR3 region has 19 residues. The CDR3: CASSKSAWTSGTTYNEQFF. CDR3 DNA: TGTGCCAGCAGTAAATCCGCCTGGACTAGCGGAACCACCTACAATGAGCAGTTCTTC.

In this sample, this clonotype turned up many times. The chain is built from TRBV6-1 and TRBJ2-1, with D perhaps TRBD1 (6 bases). Trimming took off 4 bases at V and 2 bases at J, with 24 bases between the two ends. The CDR3 is 19 residues long. Per germline, CDR1 MNHNS and CDR2 SASEGT. CDR3 coding DNA: TGTGCCAGCAGTGTCCATCCCGATATCACAGGGTTCACCTACAATGAGCAGTTCTTC. The encoded protein is CASSVHPDITGFTYNEQFF.

This clonotype came up a few times. The rearrangement links TRBV6-1 to TRBJ2-1; 14 bases align to TRBD2. The CDR3 runs 17 residues. Per germline, CDR1 MNHNS and CDR2 SASEGT. V was clipped by 8 bases and J by 8 bases; unmatched bases: 14. Here the CDR3 DNA reads TGTGCCAGCCGGACCCCAAACAGACTAGCGGGAGGGGATGAGCAGTTCTTC. This encodes CASRTPNRLAGGDEQFF.

At least ten counts were recorded for this clonotype. The V gene is TRBV28, the J gene TRBJ2-5, with 11 bases matching TRBD2. Germline lookup yields CDR1 MDHEN and CDR2 SYDVKM. Losses at the gene ends were 6 bases for V and 3 bases for J; bases not matched to a gene: 3. The CDR3 covers 14 residues. The CDR3 DNA follows: TGTGCCAGCAGCGTGGGACTAGCGGAAGAGACCCAGTACTTC. It is translated as CASSVGLAEETQYF.

This clonotype was recorded at least ten times. The chain joins TRBV12-3 or TRBV12-4 to TRBJ1-2, with D unclear. V was shortened by 5 bases and J by 4 bases, with 17 bases between the two germline ends. This CDR3 has 15 residues. CDR3 protein: CASSLREESPYGYTF. DNA for the CDR3: TGTGCCAGCAGTCTCCGGGAAGAAAGCCCCTATGGCTACACCTTC.

This clonotype has a handful of counts. The rearrangement joins TRBV29-1 to TRBJ2-7; D perhaps matches TRBD1 (5 bases). Germline-derived CDR1 and CDR2 are SQVTM and ANQGSEA. The CDR3 loop spans 12 amino acids. Trimming took 4 bases from V and 0 from J, leaving 7 bases between them. In DNA form, the CDR3 reads TGCAGCGTTGGACAGCCCTCCTACGAGCAGTACTTC. Protein product: CSVGQPSYEQYF.

This clonotype was counted between two and nine times. The junction shows a germline mismatch at one end, possibly a read error. The chain joins TRBV6-9 to TRBJ2-2, with 8 positions matching TRBD1. The CDR3 contains 17 residues. Germline assignment: CDR1 MNHGY and CDR2 SVAAGI. The CDR3 spells CASSYSRDRTGTRELFF. The DNA of the CDR3 is TGTGCCAGCAGTTACTCTCGGGACAGGACCGGCACCAGGGAGCTGTTTTTT.

In this sample, this clonotype turned up many times. The rearrangement uses TRBV30 and TRBJ2-2; D not resolved. This CDR3 comprises 15 residues. Trimming removed 0 bases from V and 6 bases from J, with 14 bases in between. Per the germline V gene, CDR1 is GTSNPN and CDR2 is SVGIG (reference sequence). DNA for the CDR3: TGTGCCTGGAGTGTACAGATAAGGGTCCCCGGGGAGCTGTTTTTT. It is translated as CAWSVQIRVPGELFF.

This clonotype appeared many times. This rearrangement joins TRBV6-2 or TRBV6-3 to TRBJ2-7, with 7 bases fitting TRBD2. Germline values: CDR1 MNHEY, CDR2 SVGEGT. The CDR3 is 10 amino acids. The trim removed 11 bases at V and 10 bases at J, leaving 8 bases unmatched. The CDR3 here is CAGRTRAQYF. The DNA for the CDR3 is TGTGCCGGAAGGACTAGGGCTCAGTACTTC.

This clonotype showed up many times. The chain joins TRBV7-9 to TRBJ1-1; 7 bases line up with TRBD1. CDR3 length equals 13 residues. Germline V gene sequence: CDR1 SEHNR, CDR2 FQNEAQ (reference sequence). J gave up 2 bases and V 8 bases, and 5 bases lay outside the gene matches. In DNA, the CDR3 is TGTGCCAGCGAGGGACAGCAAAACACTGAAGCTTTCTTT. Translated, it gives CASEGQQNTEAFF. Supplemented by reference TRBV7-9 and TRBJ1-1, the full variable domain reads DTGVSQNPRHKITKRGQNVTFRCDPISEHNRLYWYRQTLGQGPEFLTYFQNEAQLEKSRLLSDRFSAERPKGSFSTLEIQRTEQGDSAMYLCASEGQQNTEAFFGQGTRLTVV.

This clonotype was detected many times. The CDR3, as DNA: TGTGCCAGCAGAACTAGCGTGGGGAACTACGAGCAGTACTTC. Encoded protein: CASRTSVGNYEQYF. The gene calls are TRBV27 and TRBJ2-7; 7 bases fit TRBD2. The CDR3 is made up of 14 amino acids. Germline V gene data show CDR1 as MNHEY and CDR2 as SMNVEV (reference sequence). After removal of 6 bases from V and 3 bases from J, the junction contained 8 bases not matched to a gene.

This clonotype has only a few counts. The rearrangement joins TRBV29-1 to TRBJ2-5; weak D call: TRBD2 (5 bases). V lost 1 base and J lost 5, with 8 bases in between. There are 12 residues in the CDR3. Germline CDR1 and CDR2: SQVTM and ANQGSEA. The CDR3 loop reads CSVEGGRETQYF. The CDR3 bases are TGCAGCGTTGAAGGAGGGCGGGAGACCCAGTACTTC.

This clonotype was counted many times. CDR3 DNA: TGTGCCAGCAGCTTAGCCAGGGAGCATGAGCAGTTCTTC. Amino acid sequence: CASSLAREHEQFF. This sequence joins TRBV11-3 and TRBJ2-1; D assignment may be TRBD1 or TRBD2 (5 bases each). CDR1 and CDR2 from the germline V gene are SGHNT and YENEEA. The CDR3 covers 13 residues. Trimming stripped 1 base from V and 8 bases from J, with 9 bases between.

This clonotype was counted many times. The V call is TRBV5-1, the J call TRBJ2-3, with D tentatively TRBD1 (5 bases). Germline V gene lookup returns CDR1 SGHRS and CDR2 YFSETQ. Trimming took off 0 bases at V and 2 bases at J, with 16 bases between the two ends. There are 17 residues in the CDR3. The CDR3 spells CASSLAAGLGPTDTQYF. Here the CDR3 DNA reads TGCGCCAGCAGCTTGGCCGCAGGGCTGGGGCCCACAGATACGCAGTATTTT.

This clonotype was observed at least ten times. The rearrangement uses TRBV7-2 and TRBJ2-7; no definite D call. Germline V gene lookup returns CDR1 SGHTA and CDR2 FQGNSA. The ends were cut back, 5 bases at V and 7 bases at J, with 15 bases in the middle. There are 13 residues in the CDR3. CDR3 loop: CASSAGSSSEQYF. The CDR3, as DNA: TGTGCCAGCAGCGCCGGGTCCTCATCTGAGCAGTACTTC.

The rearrangement links TRBV29-1 to TRBJ2-4, with D perhaps matching TRBD1 or TRBD2 (5 bases each). There are 12 residues in the CDR3. The germline V gene has CDR1 SQVTM and CDR2 ANQGSEA. Trimming stripped 2 bases from V and 8 bases from J, with 10 bases between. This CDR3 reads CSVELGTDIQYF. As DNA, the CDR3 is TGCAGCGTTGAATTGGGGACGGACATTCAGTACTTC.

Ten or more counts support this clonotype. The V gene is TRBV6-5, the J gene TRBJ1-5, with D tentatively TRBD1 (5 bases). Germline V gene sequence: CDR1 MNHEY, CDR2 SVGAGI. Trimming stripped 0 bases from V and 1 base from J, with 7 bases between. The CDR3 covers 15 residues. This chain's CDR3 is CASSYSQASNQPQHF. The CDR3 region has the DNA TGTGCCAGCAGTTACTCACAGGCGAGCAATCAGCCCCAGCATTTT.